The 6 T cell receptor beta chains listed next were all sequenced from one sample in a study of T cells in Graves' hyperthyroidism and ophthalmopathy (dated by TCRdb to the late 2010s). Receptor amplification or capture employed multiplex PCR. Sequenced using an Illumina HiSeq 2000. The TCR beta CDR3 regions were amplified from RNA transcripts. A first-round RT-PCR of the TCR CDR3 used the HTBI primer set with the Qiagen OneStep RT-PCR kit. In TCRdb, the public reads were trimmed at Q25 with fastp and aligned with MiXCR, with productive beta chains retained. Here each entry gathers all rows of one CDR3 protein and keeps the most common genes and DNA. This sample comprises some 690,000 distinct CDR3 sequences, around 15% of them detected only once. The ten largest clones represent less than 20% of the sample. Source material: blood. The receptor source for this set is a man aged 45-65 years with Graves' hyperthyroidism.

Worth noting for this clonotype: It may be a read error: a sequence one base away is much more abundant. This rearrangement joins TRBV11-1 to TRBJ1-1, with no clear D. Germline V gene lookup returns CDR1 SGHAT and CDR2 FQDESV (reference sequence). This CDR3 has 14 residues. The CDR3: CASSSRATNTESFF. The CDR3 DNA is TGTGCCAGCAGCTCGCGGGCCACGAACACTGAATCTTTCTTT.

On this clonotype: The junction shows a germline mismatch at one end, possibly a read error. The chain combines TRBV20-1 with TRBJ2-1; a weak D match, TRBD2 (5 bases). This CDR3 contains 14 residues. The germline gives CDR1 DFQATT, CDR2 SNEGSKA (reference sequence). CDR3 loop: CSAREDSTRNEQLF. The DNA of the CDR3 is TGCAGTGCTAGAGAGGACTCAACAAGGAATGAGCAGCTCTTC.

Ten or more counts support this clonotype. V gene TRBV12-3 or TRBV12-4 combines with J gene TRBJ2-1; D could derive from TRBD1 or TRBD2 (5 bases each). The length of the CDR3 is 12 residues. Trimming pared 6 bases from V and 9 bases from J, leaving 12 bases between. The CDR3, as DNA: TGTGCCAGCAGATCGGGACGAGGTGAGCAGTTCTTC. Its protein product is CASRSGRGEQFF.

The chain couples TRBV4-1 to TRBJ2-7; 8 bases agree with TRBD1. The ends lost 1 base at V and 6 bases at J; junction bases unmatched: 8. The CDR3 consists of 15 residues. The germline CDR1 and CDR2 sequences are MGHRA and YSYEKL. The CDR3 coding sequence is TGCGCCAGCAGCCAAGGGACAGGGCAGACTTCCGAGCAGTACTTC. Amino acids: CASSQGTGQTSEQYF.

The chain is built from TRBV18 and TRBJ2-7; 9 nucleotides line up with TRBD2. The CDR3 loop spans 14 amino acids. Losses at the gene ends were 2 bases for V and 3 bases for J; bases not matched to a gene: 2. Germline-derived CDR1 and CDR2 are KGHSH and LQKENI. The CDR3 DNA is TGTGCCAGCTCACCATTGACTAGCGGCTACGAGCAGTACTTC. It specifies CASSPLTSGYEQYF.

The sample holds many counts of this clonotype. The V gene is TRBV28, the J gene TRBJ2-7, with 9 bases lining up with TRBD1. CDR1 MDHEN and CDR2 SYDVKM come from the germline V gene. Trimming at V came to 5 bases and at J to 5 bases, leaving 4 bases not matched to a gene. The CDR3 runs to 13 residues. The CDR3 here is CASSQGTGNEQYF. As DNA, the CDR3 is TGTGCCAGCAGTCAGGGGACAGGGAACGAGCAGTACTTC.